This T cell receptor beta chain was sequenced during a study of blood T cell repertoires in COVID-19 (dated by TCRdb to the early 2020s). About the full investigation: Samples covering the acute and convalescent phases of COVID-19 were provided by collaborators in the United States, Italy and Spain. Where available, HLA class I and class II types were taken from metadata supplied by the sample provider and were not determined by assay-based typing. The dataset comprised deeply sampled blood TCRbeta repertoires from subjects exposed to, actively infected with, or recovered from COVID-19. The repertoires were released in a freely available public database intended as a resource for research on the immune response to SARS-CoV-2. The samples were drawn from the first 160 participants of the ongoing ImmuneRACE study and from 1,200 or so subjects provided by 6 global collaborators. The sample metadata nearly always contained a de-identified subject ID, COVID-19 status, age in years and sex. The material from the prospective study consisted of cDNA or gDNA derived from T cells, B-cell-depleted T cells, or PBMCs.

Including the terminal cysteine and phenylalanine, the CDR3 comprises 12 residues. CDR3 DNA is the only sequence kept; it has 36 bases, read in frame from the first base. Based on the germline V gene, the CDR1 and CDR2 sequences are SGHRS and YFSETQ. V loses 3 bases of germline sequence and J loses 6 bases, and the interval between the two ends is 10 bases. With respect to this clone: What antigen it recognizes has not been identified. Base-call qualities are not available, and no considerably larger clone is one nucleotide away.

Whole blood was collected in K2EDTA tubes by collaborating institutions according to the institutions' own protocols. For TCRbeta analysis, collaborators shipped samples in one of three forms: frozen whole blood, isolated PBMCs, or DNA extracted from either of those sample types. Results the study describes overall, beyond this receptor: The amount of clinical and demographic metadata varied by source and participant and was provided uncurated.

TCRbeta CDR3 regions were amplified from genomic DNA by means of the immunoSEQ Assay, a bias-controlled multiplex PCR. The original pipeline was this. Within the assay, amplification of reference gene primers was used to estimate how many nucleated cells each sample contained. Sequence reads were collapsed and filtered to measure the absolute abundance of every unique TCRbeta CDR3 rearrangement. For each sample, productive Simpson clonality was calculated as the square root of Simpson's diversity index over productive rearrangements. TCRdb took this table from immuneACCESS and kept in-frame rearrangements with V and J called. Such tables lack part of the clones; where checked against another copy, unresolved V genes explain under half of the gap, and the rest is unexplained. The V and J calls and clone size are taken from that table; D and trimming were inferred from the DNA. Across this sample there are approximately 190,000 clones, with almost 85% seen only once. The top ten hold 5.1% of the sample.

The sequenced sample was peripheral blood. This sequence originates from a woman in her 70s with active or convalescent COVID-19. The chain couples TRBV5-1 to TRBJ2-7; the D region possibly corresponds to TRBD2 (5 bases align). In nucleotide form, the sequence is TGCGCCAGCAGCTCCCCCCGGGGCGAGCAGTACTTC. Its protein product is CASSSPRGEQYF.